This entry lists 8 T cell receptor beta chains sequenced from one sample in a study of OX40 agonist ivuxolimab in advanced cancers. Repertoires were generated with immunoSEQ multiplex PCR, while TCRdb's copy carries only in-frame clones and drops some. The sample yields roughly 60,000 clones, about 80% seen once. Source: CD4+ or CD8+ T cells sorted from blood, taken in a trial of the OX40 agonist ivuxolimab. All receptors come from an adult with an advanced solid tumor such as melanoma, head and neck, liver or kidney cancer.

V usage is TRBV28 and J usage is TRBJ1-4, with 12 nucleotides matching TRBD1. V lost 6 bases to trimming and J lost 7 bases; unmatched junction nucleotides: 9. The CDR3 is 16 residues long. In germline, CDR1 is MDHEN, CDR2 SYDVKM. As DNA, the CDR3 is TGTGCCAGCAGCCCGGGACAGGGGGCCTACAGTGAAAAACTGTTTTTT. Protein sequence: CASSPGQGAYSEKLFF. Supplemented by reference TRBV28 and TRBJ1-4, the full variable domain reads DVKVTQSSRYLVKRTGEKVFLECVQDMDHENMFWYRQDPGLGLRLIYFSYDVKMKEKGDIPEGYSVSREKKERFSLILESASTNQTSMYLCASSPGQGAYSEKLFFGSGTQLSVL.

The chain is built from TRBV30 and TRBJ2-2, with D possibly matching TRBD2 (6 bases). The ends were cut back, 2 bases at V and 4 bases at J, with 8 bases in the middle. The CDR3 sequence is 13 residues long. Per germline, CDR1 GTSNPN and CDR2 SVGIG (reference sequence). CDR3 in amino acids: CAWSLGGTGELFF. CDR3 coding DNA: TGTGCCTGGAGTCTGGGGGGCACCGGGGAGCTGTTTTTT.

CDR3 sequence reads: CASTGYNEQFF. Here the CDR3 DNA reads TGTGCCAGCACCGGGTACAATGAGCAGTTCTTC. The V and J genes are TRBV7-9 and TRBJ2-1, with D uncertain. This CDR3 spans 11 amino acids. The ends were cut back, 7 bases at V and 4 bases at J, with 5 bases in the middle. Germline V gives CDR1 SEHNR, CDR2 FQNEAQ (reference sequence).

This chain uses TRBV28 with TRBJ2-1; no clear D gene. Germline V gene sequence: CDR1 MDHEN, CDR2 SYDVKM. The CDR3 length is 18 residues. Trimming removed 2 bases from V and 8 bases from J, with 25 bases in between. CDR3 protein: CASSLSLGLGSVHHEQFF. The CDR3 region has the DNA TGTGCCAGCAGTTTAAGCTTAGGGCTCGGTTCGGTTCATCATGAGCAGTTCTTC.

This chain links TRBV7-8 with TRBJ2-3; possible D gene TRBD1, 6 bases. The V end lost 1 base, the J end lost 2 bases, and 10 bases lay between the germline ends. This CDR3 spans 15 amino acids. Germline V CDR1 and CDR2: SGHVS, FQNEAQ. The CDR3 DNA follows: TGTGCCAGCAGCTTAGGAGGGGGTCCCACAGATACGCAGTATTTT. This encodes CASSLGGGPTDTQYF.

The chain links TRBV30 to TRBJ1-2, with TRBD1 identical over 9 bases. V gave up 1 base and J gave up 3 bases; unmatched junction bases: 9. The germline CDR1 and CDR2 sequences are GTSNPN and SVGIG (reference sequence). The CDR3 consists of 16 residues. The CDR3 region has the DNA TGTGCCTGGAGTGGGCCCTTGACAGGGGGATACTATGGCTACACCTTC. Translating gives CAWSGPLTGGYYGYTF.

The chain is built from TRBV6-5 and TRBJ1-1; D gene uncertain. Trimming cost V 0 bases and J 2 bases, with 10 bases left between them. CDR1 MNHEY and CDR2 SVGAGI come from the germline V gene. The CDR3 spans 15 residues. The CDR3 DNA follows: TGTGCCAGCAGTTACTCGGGGATTTCTAACACTGAAGCTTTCTTT. It is translated as CASSYSGISNTEAFF.

This clone was recorded only once. V usage is TRBV11-2 and J usage is TRBJ2-1, with D possibly being TRBD2 (6 bases). This CDR3 comprises 14 residues. V lost 5 bases, J lost 5 bases, and 13 bases lay in between. Germline lookup yields CDR1 SGHAT and CDR2 FQNNGV. The CDR3 loop reads CASSLTRGNNEQFF. For the CDR3, the DNA is TGTGCCAGCAGCCTGACTAGGGGAAACAATGAGCAGTTCTTC.